The 17 T cell receptor beta chains below all came from one sample that was sequenced in a study of human T cells and chemical hapten exposure. Each CDR3 protein gets one entry after TCRdb re-called the RACE reads with MiXCR. The data show some 50,000 distinct CDR3 sequences, 7% to 10% seen once. Time point specified: patch test 1, 2 weeks after DPC sensitization. Treatment denoted: therapeutic diphenylcyclopropenone sensitization with weekly scalp DPC. The specimen was whole blood, collected in connection with sensitization to the hapten diphenylcyclopropenone (DPC). Receptors were obtained from a woman in her thirties or forties with alopecia areata. Some clones in this sample may be carry-over from other donors' samples.

This clonotype appeared many times. This chain connects TRBV6-1 to TRBJ1-1, with 12 bases fitting TRBD1. This CDR3 comprises 15 residues. The V gene end was trimmed by 4 bases and the J gene end by 2 bases; junction bases not matched to a gene: 2. Germline lookup yields CDR1 MNHNS and CDR2 SASEGT. The CDR3 DNA sequence: TGTGCCAGCAGTGGTGGGACAGGGGGCAACACTGAAGCTTTCTTT. Residues: CASSGGTGGNTEAFF.

This clonotype was picked up a small number of times. The chain carries TRBV6-1 and TRBJ2-1; the D is unclear. The CDR3 is made up of 16 amino acids. CDR1 and CDR2 (germline): MNHNS, SASEGT. V was cut by 0 bases and J by 2 bases, with 11 bases left in between. CDR3 sequence: CASSEALLGAYNEQFF. CDR3 nucleotide sequence: TGTGCCAGCAGTGAAGCGCTCTTGGGCGCCTACAATGAGCAGTTCTTC.

In its sample, this clonotype was seen many times. V gene TRBV7-6 combines with J gene TRBJ1-4; D might be TRBD1 (5 bases). The CDR3 loop spans 13 amino acids. The germline gives CDR1 SGHVS, CDR2 FNYEAQ. Trimming pared 8 bases from V and 6 bases from J, leaving 13 bases between. The CDR3: CASPRVTHEKLFF. In DNA form, the CDR3 reads TGTGCCAGCCCCAGGGTAACGCATGAAAAACTGTTTTTT.

Many counts were recorded for this clonotype. This sequence joins TRBV7-3 and TRBJ2-3, with D uncertain. In germline, CDR1 is SGHTA, CDR2 FQGTGA. The V end lost 7 bases, the J end lost 1 base, and 12 bases lay between the germline ends. The CDR3 is 14 amino acids. The CDR3 nucleotides are TGTGCCAGCAAGTCAGGTTCAGGCACAGATACGCAGTATTTT. Its translation: CASKSGSGTDTQYF.

In regard to this clonotype: Sequence at one end of the junction differs from germline and may be a read error. This chain connects TRBV7-2 to TRBJ1-2, with TRBD1 matching 8 bases. The CDR3 has 13 residues. Germline lookup yields CDR1 SGHTA and CDR2 FQGNSA. This chain's CDR3 is CACSLDRGYGYTF. The DNA for the CDR3 is TGTGCCTGCAGCTTAGACAGGGGCTATGGCTACACCTTC.

The table lists this clonotype with many counts. The genes are TRBV5-1 and TRBJ2-2, with TRBD1 as a possible D gene (6 bases). CDR3 length equals 14 residues. The V end lost 0 bases, the J end lost 5 bases, and 8 bases lay between the germline ends. Germline CDR1 SGHRS, CDR2 YFSETQ. Here the CDR3 reads CASSLAQGTGELFF. CDR3 bases: TGCGCCAGCAGCTTGGCCCAGGGGACCGGGGAGCTGTTTTTT.

This clonotype was recorded many times. V and J are TRBV12-3 or TRBV12-4 and TRBJ1-3; D is uncertain. CDR3 length: 14 amino acids. V dropped 3 bases and J dropped 1 base, with 7 bases sitting between them. CDR3 amino acids: CASSFGESGNTIYF. The CDR3 coding sequence is TGTGCCAGCAGTTTTGGGGAATCTGGAAACACCATATATTTT.

This clonotype was recorded many times. The rearrangement uses TRBV7-6 and TRBJ2-3; 15 bases match TRBD2. In germline, CDR1 is SGHVS, CDR2 FNYEAQ. Trimming took 5 bases from V and 5 from J; bases not matched to a gene: 5. The CDR3 totals 16 residues. This chain's CDR3 is CASSPRTSGGEDTQYF. CDR3 sequence (DNA): TGTGCCAGCAGCCCAAGGACTAGCGGGGGGGAAGATACGCAGTATTTT.

Many counts were recorded for this clonotype. The chain carries TRBV29-1 and TRBJ2-5, with D possibly being TRBD2 (6 bases). Trimming removed 4 bases at V and 2 bases at J, with 11 bases between. Germline CDR1 SQVTM, CDR2 ANQGSEA. This CDR3 region has 13 residues. The CDR3 sequence: CSVGGDGQETQYF. The CDR3 nucleotides read TGCAGCGTTGGGGGGGACGGACAAGAGACCCAGTACTTC.

The chain employs TRBV20-1 and TRBJ1-4, with 8 positions matching TRBD1. The CDR3 runs 14 residues. CDR1 is DFQATT and CDR2 is SNEGSKA in the germline V gene (reference sequence). Germline trimming cut 3 bases from V and 5 bases from J; bases unmatched to any gene: 5. CDR3 residues: CSASATGANEKLFF. The DNA of the CDR3 is TGCAGTGCTAGCGCGACAGGGGCGAATGAAAAACTGTTTTTT.

This clonotype came up many times. V and J are TRBV4-3 and TRBJ2-3; 7 bases fit TRBD1. V lost 4 bases and J lost 4; bases outside the gene matches: 5. Germline values: CDR1 LGHNA, CDR2 YSLEER. The CDR3 consists of 14 residues. CDR3 DNA: TGCGCCAGCAGCCTCAACAGGGGAGCAGATACGCAGTATTTT. Translated, it gives CASSLNRGADTQYF.

There are many counts of this clonotype. The chain couples TRBV12-3 or TRBV12-4 to TRBJ1-6, with D unresolved. The germline V and J ends were trimmed by 2 bases and 1 base, with 12 bases remaining between them. CDR3 length: 17 amino acids. The DNA of the CDR3 is TGTGCCAGCAGTTTATTATGGGGAGGGTCCTATAATTCACCCCTCCACTTT. Its translation: CASSLLWGGSYNSPLHF.

In this sample, this clonotype turned up many times. J is TRBJ2-1 and V is TRBV14; TRBD1 might be the D (5 bases). The germline gives CDR1 SGHDN, CDR2 FVKESK. The ends were cut back, 4 bases at V and 6 bases at J, with 10 bases in the middle. The CDR3 totals 13 residues. The CDR3 bases are TGTGCCAGCAGCCCCCAGGGCTTCAATGAGCAGTTCTTC. Its translation is CASSPQGFNEQFF. Using reference TRBV14 and TRBJ2-1 for the parts outside the CDR3, the full variable domain is EAGVTQFPSHSVIEKGQTVTLRCDPISGHDNLYWYRRVMGKEIKFLLHFVKESKQDESGMPNNRFLAERTGGTYSTLKVQPAELEDSGVYFCASSPQGFNEQFFGPGTRLTVL.

The table lists this clonotype with many counts. This rearrangement joins TRBV28 to TRBJ2-2; D is ambiguous. This CDR3 contains 14 residues. Germline loops: CDR1 MDHEN, CDR2 SYDVKM. The ends were cut back, 10 bases at V and 3 bases at J, with 15 bases in the middle. CDR3: CATNYERDTGELFF. The DNA of the CDR3 is TGTGCCACTAATTACGAAAGGGACACCGGGGAGCTGTTTTTT.

This clonotype was recorded many times. The chain uses TRBV18 and TRBJ1-1, with 10 nucleotides matching TRBD1. J was trimmed by 0 bases and V by 4 bases; bases with no gene match: 5. Germline CDR1 is KGHSH and CDR2 is LQKENI. This CDR3 has 16 amino acids. CDR3 DNA sequence: TGTGCCAGCTCACGAGGGACAGGGGACATGAACACTGAAGCTTTCTTT. This codes for CASSRGTGDMNTEAFF.

The J gene is TRBJ1-1, the V gene TRBV12-3 or TRBV12-4; weak D call: TRBD1 (5 bases). Trimming stripped 7 bases from V and 5 bases from J, with 17 bases between. The CDR3 is made up of 14 amino acids. The CDR3 DNA reads as TGTGCCAGCAACACCCAGGGAGCGAGGACTGAAGCTTTCTTT. Protein product: CASNTQGARTEAFF.

This clonotype has ten or more counts. The chain couples TRBV18 to TRBJ2-5; D gene unclear. The CDR3 is 12 residues long. CDR1 and CDR2 from the germline V gene are KGHSH and LQKENI. Trimming cost V 2 bases and J 4 bases, with 5 bases left between them. The DNA of the CDR3 is TGTGCCAGCTCACCAAAAAGAGAGACCCAGTACTTC. It encodes CASSPKRETQYF.